This TCR beta chain was captured by sequencing in a study of T cells in Graves' hyperthyroidism and ophthalmopathy. General study findings and limits: Expanded thyroid clonotypes (above 0.001) were mostly also found in blood. In the analysis, a 13 V-J model separated ophthalmopathy from stable hyperthyroidism.

The CDR3 loop spans 12 amino acids. The V and J ends lost 6 bases and 8 bases respectively, with 8 bases between them. In germline, CDR1 is MNHEY, CDR2 SMNVEV (reference sequence). A remark on this clonotype: Its target is not known.

Newly diagnosed patients aged 18 to 65 had hyperthyroidism of under 2 months' duration. Fresh 10 ml peripheral blood yielded PBMCs. The TCR beta CDR3 regions underwent amplification using RNA transcripts as the source. An initial round of RT-PCR targeting the TCR CDR3 relied on the HTBI primer set. TCRdb re-called the multiplex PCR reads through MiXCR, storing one row per CDR3 protein. The table lists approximately 400,000 distinct CDR3 sequences, about a sixth of them singletons. This TCR derives from a young woman with Graves' hyperthyroidism that later progressed to Graves' ophthalmopathy. What was sequenced was blood. This chain joins TRBV27 and TRBJ1-6, with D unresolved. The CDR3 spells CASRGSDSPLHF. CDR3 nucleotide sequence: TGTGCCAGCAGGGGGTCGGATTCACCCCTCCACTTT.